A selection of T cell receptor beta chains follows, all from one sample in a study of OX40 agonist ivuxolimab in advanced cancers. Produced via immunoSEQ multiplex PCR; TCRdb's table is partial and in-frame only. The sample records around 33,000 clones, 84% being singletons. The sequences come from CD4+ or CD8+ T cells sorted from blood, collected in a trial of the OX40 agonist ivuxolimab. These receptors originate from an adult with an advanced solid tumor such as melanoma, head and neck, liver or kidney cancer. Each CDR3 is given with its conserved first and last residue. The D gene is left open where the match is weak. Rows may omit the clone size; those that give it use once, few, many or a size class.

v_gene	abundance	d_gene	j_gene	CDR3aa	CDR3nt
TRBV7-6	NA	NA	TRBJ2-1	CASSLVSTGPKYNEQFF	TGTGCCAGCAGCTTGGTTTCGACGGGCCCTAAGTACAATGAGCAGTTCTTC
TRBV11-2	few	TRBD2	TRBJ2-2	CASSLGPAGDTGELFF	TGTGCCAGCAGCTTAGGGCCAGCGGGGGACACCGGGGAGCTGTTTTTT
TRBV29-1	NA	TRBD2	TRBJ2-7	CSVTPGTSFTYEQYF	TGCAGCGTTACCCCGGGGACTAGCTTTACCTACGAGCAGTACTTC
TRBV2	once	NA	TRBJ1-1	CASRNSILAEAFF	TGTGCCAGCAGGAACAGTATTCTTGCTGAAGCTTTCTTT
TRBV9	NA	TRBD2	TRBJ2-1	CASSVGGGSNNEQFF	TGTGCCAGCAGCGTAGGGGGAGGGTCCAACAATGAGCAGTTCTTC
TRBV14	NA	NA	TRBJ1-6	CASSQDLGPLYNSPLHF	TGTGCCAGCAGCCAAGATTTGGGGCCCCTGTATAATTCACCCCTCCACTTT
TRBV13	NA	NA	TRBJ2-7	CASSLGQSTYEQYF	TGTGCCAGCAGCTTAGGGCAGAGTACCTACGAGCAGTACTTC
TRBV2	NA	TRBD1	TRBJ2-7	CASSWDRLAF	TGTGCCAGCTCGTGGGACAGGCTGGCCTTC
TRBV11-2	NA	TRBD1	TRBJ2-5	CASSLWDRGGQETQYF	TGTGCCAGCAGCTTATGGGACAGGGGGGGTCAAGAGACCCAGTACTTC
TRBV6-5	NA	NA	TRBJ1-5	CASSYSTANQPQHF	TGTGCCAGCAGTTACTCCACAGCAAATCAGCCCCAGCATTTT
TRBV27	NA	NA	TRBJ2-7	CASSLGGYSYEQYF	TGTGCCAGCAGTTTAGGGGGCTACTCCTACGAGCAGTACTTC
TRBV9	once	NA	TRBJ2-7	CASSLGATSKGYEQYF	TGTGCCAGCAGCCTAGGGGCCACCTCAAAGGGTTACGAGCAGTACTTC
TRBV9	NA	NA	TRBJ2-7	CASSPHGGTYEQYF	TGTGCCAGCAGCCCTCATGGGGGTACCTACGAGCAGTACTTC
TRBV4-3	medium-sized	NA	TRBJ2-5	CASSLTTAYQETQYF	TGCGCCAGCAGCCTCACGACGGCTTACCAAGAGACCCAGTACTTC
TRBV5-6	NA	NA	TRBJ2-1	CASSLERVLLGGYNEQFF	TGTGCCAGCAGCTTGGAGAGGGTACTACTAGGAGGCTACAATGAGCAGTTCTTC